The T cell receptor (beta chain) under discussion was sequenced for a study of neurological immune-mediated disorders. General study findings and limits: HTLV-1-associated myelopathy had the most TCR clonal expansion, and multiple sclerosis had the least, less than healthy controls.

Each TCR transcript was tagged with a 10-nucleotide random UMI during 5'RACE. Every sequencing run drew on 15-18 subjects and yielded over 190 million TCR-beta sequences. From the 5' RACE reads, TCRdb called clonotypes with MiXCR, one entry per CDR3 protein. Of about 59,000 distinct CDR3 sequences listed, 24% are singletons. The CDR3 spans 15 residues. About this clonotype itself: The antigen is unknown. Compared with germline, one end of the junction differs, possibly owing to a read error.

Time point meaning: technical triplicate 2. PBMCs numbering 2 million and stored at -80 C yielded the unsorted libraries. The sequence derives from a man aged 55 to 70 with HTLV-1-associated myelopathy (HAM/TSP). The V gene is TRBV12-3 or TRBV12-4, the J gene TRBJ1-3; tentative D call: TRBD1 (5 bases). The sample was PBMCs. The CDR3 spells CASSLGERTGNTIYF. The CDR3 DNA reads TGTGCCAGCAGCTTAGGGGAAAGGACTGGAAACACCATATATTTT.